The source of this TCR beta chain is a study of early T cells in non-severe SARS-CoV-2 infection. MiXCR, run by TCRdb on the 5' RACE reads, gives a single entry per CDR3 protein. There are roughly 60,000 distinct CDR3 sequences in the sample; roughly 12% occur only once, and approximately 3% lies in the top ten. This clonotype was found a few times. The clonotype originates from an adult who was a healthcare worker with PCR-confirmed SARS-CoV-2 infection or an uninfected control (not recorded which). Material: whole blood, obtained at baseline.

The CDR3 sequence is CASSSTGRGYNEQFF. The CDR3 bases are TGTGCCAGCAGCTCCACAGGGAGGGGTTACAATGAGCAGTTCTTC. J is TRBJ2-1 and V is TRBV7-6; a possible D gene is TRBD2 (7 bases). V was cut by 4 bases and J by 4 bases, with 14 bases left in between. Germline lookup yields CDR1 SGHVS and CDR2 FNYEAQ. CDR3 size: 15 residues.